Below, one T cell receptor beta chain is given with its context. Its target is unknown. This record belongs to a study of cytomegalovirus exposure and HLA in healthy donors. Both 60 Vbeta primers and 13 Jbeta primers went into the PCR. Original data processing: Later reanalysis found roughly 80 million unique TCR beta chains, around 10 million of them shared. Repertoires were generated with immunoSEQ multiplex PCR, while TCRdb's copy carries only in-frame clones and drops some. V, J and clone size were drawn from that table, and D and trimming were deduced from the DNA. Here the sample spans roughly 200,000 clones, almost 85% being singletons. Findings of the study overall: By a later analysis, the bulk of CMV-associated TCR beta chains appeared HLA-restricted. Certain sequence variants were highly shared and formed a cluster, and this cluster was likely a sequencing artifact. According to the study, some 160 TCR beta chains were cytomegalovirus-associated.

The germline gives CDR1 ENHRY, CDR2 SYGVKD. The CDR3 contains 12 residues. V lost 5 bases, J lost 8 bases, and 10 bases lay in between. The chain couples TRBV10-3 to TRBJ2-1; TRBD1 might be the D (6 bases). The receptor was derived from a woman aged 50 to 65 in good health and CMV-seronegative. Sequenced: PBMCs. CDR3 region: CAISIRGDEQFF. Written as DNA, the CDR3 is TGTGCCATCAGTATCAGGGGCGATGAGCAGTTCTTC.